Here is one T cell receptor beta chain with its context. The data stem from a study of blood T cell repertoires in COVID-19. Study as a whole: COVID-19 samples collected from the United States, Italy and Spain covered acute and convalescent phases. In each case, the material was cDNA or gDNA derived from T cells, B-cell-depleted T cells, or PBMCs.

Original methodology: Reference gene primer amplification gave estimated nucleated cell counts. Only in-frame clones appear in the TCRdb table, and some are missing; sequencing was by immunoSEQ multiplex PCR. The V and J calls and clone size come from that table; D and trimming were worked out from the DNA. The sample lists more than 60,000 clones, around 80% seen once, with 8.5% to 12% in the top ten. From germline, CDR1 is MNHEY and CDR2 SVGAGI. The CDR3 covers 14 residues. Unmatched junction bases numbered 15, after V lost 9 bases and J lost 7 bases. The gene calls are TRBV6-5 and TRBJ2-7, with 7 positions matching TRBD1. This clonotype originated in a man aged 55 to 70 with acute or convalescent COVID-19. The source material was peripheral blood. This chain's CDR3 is CASTEGATYGEQYF. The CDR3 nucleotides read TGTGCCAGTACAGAGGGGGCGACATACGGAGAGCAGTACTTC.